The 5 T cell receptor beta chains in this list originate from one sample, sequenced in a study of T cell responses to AZD1222 COVID-19 vaccine. The table came from immunoSEQ multiplex PCR; TCRdb's copy has only in-frame clones and leaves some out. The sample has some 40,000 clones; around three quarters are singletons. This material consisted of peripheral blood, taken on day 0 of AZD1222 vaccination. These receptors all stem from an adult in good health.

The chain carries TRBV6-1 and TRBJ2-5; maybe TRBD2 (5 bases). The germline V gene encodes CDR1 MNHNS and CDR2 SASEGT. The CDR3 spans 15 residues. V lost 1 base and J lost 5, with 14 bases in between. The CDR3 DNA reads TGTGCCAGCAGTGAAGATGCAGGCAGAGGGGAGACCCAGTACTTC. As protein: CASSEDAGRGETQYF.

The chain carries TRBV19 and TRBJ1-5, with unresolved D. Trimming removed 6 bases from V and 6 bases from J, with 21 bases in between. The CDR3 is 16 amino acids. CDR1 LNHDA and CDR2 SQIVND come from the germline V gene (reference sequence). The CDR3 bases are TGTGCCAGTAGAGACGGCCGTCGCGGAGGATCTCAGCCCCAGCATTTT. Translation gives CASRDGRRGGSQPQHF.

The V call is TRBV25-1, the J call TRBJ1-5; D remains ambiguous. Per the germline V gene, CDR1 is MGHDK and CDR2 is SYGVNS. The CDR3 has 13 amino acids. V lost 1 base to trimming and J lost 5 bases, with 6 bases between them. CDR3 DNA sequence: TGTGCCAGCAGTGAATCCGGGGATCAGCCCCAGCATTTT. It codes for CASSESGDQPQHF.

The chain has TRBV28 and TRBJ1-2, with D uncertain. CDR3 length: 15 residues. Trimming took 4 bases from V and 1 from J, leaving 13 bases between them. Germline CDR1 and CDR2: MDHEN and SYDVKM. This CDR3 is CASSSPGEGNYGYTF. The CDR3 DNA sequence: TGTGCCAGCAGTTCCCCGGGCGAGGGTAACTATGGCTACACCTTC.

V is TRBV6-5 and J is TRBJ1-1; D remains unclear. Germline V lookup: CDR1 MNHEY, CDR2 SVGAGI. The CDR3 has 14 residues. Trimming took off 5 bases at V and 0 bases at J, with 10 bases between the two ends. The CDR3 coding sequence is TGTGCCAGCAGTATACAGATAATGAACACTGAAGCTTTCTTT. This gives the protein CASSIQIMNTEAFF.